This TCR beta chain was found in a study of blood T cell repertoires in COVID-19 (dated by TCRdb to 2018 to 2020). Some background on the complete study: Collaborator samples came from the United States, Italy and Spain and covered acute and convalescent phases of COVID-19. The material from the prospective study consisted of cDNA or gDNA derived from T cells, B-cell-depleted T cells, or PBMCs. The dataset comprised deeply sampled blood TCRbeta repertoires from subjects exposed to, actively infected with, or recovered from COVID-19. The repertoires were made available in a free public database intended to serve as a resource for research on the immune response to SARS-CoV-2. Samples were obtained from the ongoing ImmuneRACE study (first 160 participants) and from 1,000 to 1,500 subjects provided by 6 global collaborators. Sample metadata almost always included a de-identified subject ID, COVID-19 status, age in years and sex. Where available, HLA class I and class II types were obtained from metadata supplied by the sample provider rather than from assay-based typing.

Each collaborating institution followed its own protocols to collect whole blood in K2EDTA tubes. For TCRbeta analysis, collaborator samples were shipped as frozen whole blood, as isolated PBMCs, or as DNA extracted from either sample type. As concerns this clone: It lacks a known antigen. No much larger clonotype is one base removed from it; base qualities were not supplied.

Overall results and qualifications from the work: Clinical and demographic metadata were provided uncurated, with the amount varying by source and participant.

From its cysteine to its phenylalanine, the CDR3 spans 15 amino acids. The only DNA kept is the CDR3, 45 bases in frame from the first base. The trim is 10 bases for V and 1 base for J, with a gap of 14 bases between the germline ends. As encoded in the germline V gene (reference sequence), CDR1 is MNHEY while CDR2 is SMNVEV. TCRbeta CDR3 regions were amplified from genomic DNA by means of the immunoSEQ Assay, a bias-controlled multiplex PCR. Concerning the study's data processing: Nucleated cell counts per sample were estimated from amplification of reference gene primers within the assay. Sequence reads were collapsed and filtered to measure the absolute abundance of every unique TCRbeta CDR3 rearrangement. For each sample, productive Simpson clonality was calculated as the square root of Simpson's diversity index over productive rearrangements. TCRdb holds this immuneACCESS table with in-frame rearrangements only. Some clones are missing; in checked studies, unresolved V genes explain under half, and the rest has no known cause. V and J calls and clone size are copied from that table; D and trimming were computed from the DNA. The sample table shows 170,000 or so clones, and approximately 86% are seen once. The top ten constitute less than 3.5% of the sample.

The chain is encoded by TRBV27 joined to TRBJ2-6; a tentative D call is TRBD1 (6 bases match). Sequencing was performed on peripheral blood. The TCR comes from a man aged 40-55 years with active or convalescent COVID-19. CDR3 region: CATGAGRSGANVLTF. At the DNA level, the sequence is TGTGCCACAGGGGCTGGACGATCTGGGGCCAACGTCCTGACTTTC.